The present TCR beta chain was sequenced within a study of cytomegalovirus exposure and HLA in healthy donors. Remarks on this clone: Its antigen is not known. Germline and junction disagree at one end, which may indicate a read error.

Study results and limitations: Later, an analysis showed that TCR beta chains associated with HLA were more clonally expanded than others that were equally common. Within the data, a cluster of highly shared sequence variants was likely a sequencing artifact. An assumption of roughly uniform sequencing depth across donors underlay the presence/absence analyses.

13 Jbeta primers and 60 Vbeta primers were used for the PCR. The method was immunoSEQ multiplex PCR; TCRdb's version includes in-frame clones alone and lacks a portion of them. This sample carries 110,000 or so clones, roughly two thirds of them seen once, and the ten largest clones take roughly 8.3%. Germline loops: CDR1 MDHEN, CDR2 SYDVKM. This CDR3 is 12 amino acids long. This receptor was taken from a young man in good health and CMV-seropositive. Sequencing used PBMCs. The chain couples TRBV28 to TRBJ1-2; D perhaps matches TRBD1 (6 bases). This CDR3 is CASSLSQTGPWW. Written as DNA, the CDR3 is TGTGCCAGCAGTTTATCTCAGACAGGCCCGTGGTGG.